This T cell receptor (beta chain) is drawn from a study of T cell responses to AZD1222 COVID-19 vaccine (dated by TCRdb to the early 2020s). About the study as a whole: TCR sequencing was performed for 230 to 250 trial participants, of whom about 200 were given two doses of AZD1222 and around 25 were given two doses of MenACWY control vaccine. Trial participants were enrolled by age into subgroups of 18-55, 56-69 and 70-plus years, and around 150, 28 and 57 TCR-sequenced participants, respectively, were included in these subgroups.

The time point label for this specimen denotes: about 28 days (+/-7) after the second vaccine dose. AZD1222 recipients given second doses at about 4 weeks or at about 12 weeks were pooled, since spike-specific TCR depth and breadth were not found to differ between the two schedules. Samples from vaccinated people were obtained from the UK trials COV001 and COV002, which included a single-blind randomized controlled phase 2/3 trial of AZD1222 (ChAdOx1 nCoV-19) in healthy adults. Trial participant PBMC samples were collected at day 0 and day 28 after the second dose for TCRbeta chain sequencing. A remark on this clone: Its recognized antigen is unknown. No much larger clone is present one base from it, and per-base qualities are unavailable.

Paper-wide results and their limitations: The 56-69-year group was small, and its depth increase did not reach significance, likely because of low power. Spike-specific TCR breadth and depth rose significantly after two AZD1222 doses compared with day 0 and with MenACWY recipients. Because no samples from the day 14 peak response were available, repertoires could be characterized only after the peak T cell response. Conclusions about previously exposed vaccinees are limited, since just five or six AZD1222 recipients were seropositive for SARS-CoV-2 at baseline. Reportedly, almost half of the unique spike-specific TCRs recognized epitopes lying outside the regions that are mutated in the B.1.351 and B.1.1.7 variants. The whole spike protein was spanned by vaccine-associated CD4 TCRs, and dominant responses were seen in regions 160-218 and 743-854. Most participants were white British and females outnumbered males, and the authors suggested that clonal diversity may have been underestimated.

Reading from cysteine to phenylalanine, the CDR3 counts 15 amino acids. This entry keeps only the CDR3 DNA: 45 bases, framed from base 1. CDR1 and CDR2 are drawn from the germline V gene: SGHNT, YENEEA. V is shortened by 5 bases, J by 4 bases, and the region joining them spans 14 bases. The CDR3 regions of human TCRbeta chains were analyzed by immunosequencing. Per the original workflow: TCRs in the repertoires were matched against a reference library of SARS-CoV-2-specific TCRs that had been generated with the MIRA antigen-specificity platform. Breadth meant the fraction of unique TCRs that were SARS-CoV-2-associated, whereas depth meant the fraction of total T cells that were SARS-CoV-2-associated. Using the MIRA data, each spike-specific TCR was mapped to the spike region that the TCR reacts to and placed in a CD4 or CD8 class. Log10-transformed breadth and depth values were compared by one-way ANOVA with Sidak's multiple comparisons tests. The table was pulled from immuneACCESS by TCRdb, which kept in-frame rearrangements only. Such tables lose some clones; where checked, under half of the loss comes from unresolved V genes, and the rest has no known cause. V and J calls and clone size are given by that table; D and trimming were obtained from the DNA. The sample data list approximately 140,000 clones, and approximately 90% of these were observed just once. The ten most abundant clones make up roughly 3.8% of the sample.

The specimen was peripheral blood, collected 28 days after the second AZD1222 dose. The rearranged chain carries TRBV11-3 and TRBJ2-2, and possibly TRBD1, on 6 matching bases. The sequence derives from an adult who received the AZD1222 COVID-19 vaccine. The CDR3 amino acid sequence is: CASSLSFRGTGELFF. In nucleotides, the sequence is TGTGCCAGCAGCCTCTCATTCAGGGGCACCGGGGAGCTGTTTTTT.